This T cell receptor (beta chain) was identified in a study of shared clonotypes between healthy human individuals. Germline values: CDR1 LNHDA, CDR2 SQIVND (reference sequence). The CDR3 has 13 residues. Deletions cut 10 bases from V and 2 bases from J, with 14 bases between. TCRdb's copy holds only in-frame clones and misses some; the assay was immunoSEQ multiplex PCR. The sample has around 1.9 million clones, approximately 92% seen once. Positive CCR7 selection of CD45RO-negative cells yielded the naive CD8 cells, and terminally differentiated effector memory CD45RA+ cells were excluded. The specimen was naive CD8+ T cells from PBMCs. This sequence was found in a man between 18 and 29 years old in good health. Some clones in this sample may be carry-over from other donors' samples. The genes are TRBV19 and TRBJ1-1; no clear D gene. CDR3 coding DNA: TGTGCCACTAGACGGACGGCAAACACTGAAGCTTTCTTT. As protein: CATRRTANTEAFF.